This is a list of T cell receptor beta chains from one sample in a study of blood T cell repertoires in COVID-19. Measured with immunoSEQ multiplex PCR; TCRdb has only the in-frame clones, and not every one. This table holds over 130,000 clones, around 90% found once. What was sequenced was peripheral blood. The receptor source for this set is a human donor in a cohort sampled during active COVID-19. CDR3s include the opening cysteine and the closing phenylalanine or tryptophan. The D gene is left open where the match is weak. Clone size is not always given. Where it is, it says once, few, many or a class for expanded clones.

-,TRBD1,TRBV7-9,TRBJ2-1,CASSLGDRAYNEQFF,TGTGCCAGCAGCTTAGGCGACAGGGCCTACAATGAGCAGTTCTTC
-,-,TRBV29-1,TRBJ2-2,CSVEDPEEGTGELFF,TGCAGCGTTGAAGACCCCGAGGAGGGCACCGGGGAGCTGTTTTTT
-,-,TRBV2,TRBJ1-4,CASSEGGGRGEKLFF,TGTGCCAGCAGTGAAGGAGGGGGAAGAGGTGAAAAACTGTTTTTT
few,TRBD2,TRBV6-2/TRBV6-3,TRBJ2-5,CASSYMRGGRETQYF,TGTGCCAGCAGTTACATGCGGGGGGGCAGAGAGACCCAGTACTTC
-,-,TRBV3-1/TRBV3-2,TRBJ2-2,CASSQEPGTGELFF,TGTGCCAGCAGCCAAGAACCAGGCACCGGGGAGCTGTTTTTT
-,TRBD1,TRBV30,TRBJ1-1,CAWRLRDRGTNTEAFF,TGTGCCTGGAGACTCCGGGACAGGGGTACGAACACTGAAGCTTTCTTT
-,TRBD1,TRBV5-4,TRBJ2-7,CASSWGTGGGEQYF,TGTGCCAGCAGCTGGGGGACAGGGGGCGGCGAGCAGTACTTC
-,-,TRBV18,TRBJ2-5,CASSPRRGSADQETQYF,TGTGCCAGCTCACCCCGGAGGGGTAGCGCCGACCAAGAGACCCAGTACTTC
-,-,TRBV18,TRBJ1-1,CASSPGALMNTEAFF,TGTGCCAGCTCACCTGGGGCTCTAATGAACACTGAAGCTTTCTTT
once,-,TRBV19,TRBJ1-2,CASGEQGGYGYTF,TGTGCCAGTGGGGAGCAGGGAGGTTATGGCTACACCTTC
once,-,TRBV5-4,TRBJ2-7,CASSNVDSYSYEQYF,TGTGCCAGCAGCAATGTTGACAGTTACTCCTACGAGCAGTACTTC
-,TRBD2,TRBV19,TRBJ2-1,CASSIVPSGFNEQFF,TGTGCCAGTAGTATAGTGCCTAGCGGATTCAATGAGCAGTTCTTC
once,TRBD1,TRBV27,TRBJ2-1,CASSLQDPGGNEQFF,TGTGCCAGCAGTTTACAGGACCCAGGGGGCAATGAGCAGTTCTTC
-,-,TRBV5-1,TRBJ2-2,CASSPGPAAGELFF,TGCGCCAGCAGCCCCGGCCCGGCGGCCGGGGAGCTGTTTTTT
-,-,TRBV3-1/TRBV3-2,TRBJ1-5,CASSQSRGRGSQPQHF,TGTGCCAGCAGCCAATCAAGGGGTAGGGGAAGTCAGCCCCAGCATTTT
-,-,TRBV28,TRBJ1-1,CASSFVGMNTEAFF,TGTGCCAGCAGCTTCGTCGGGATGAACACTGAAGCTTTCTTT
-,-,TRBV6-1,TRBJ2-7,CASSEWLAASSYEQYF,TGTGCCAGCAGTGAATGGTTAGCGGCGAGCTCCTACGAGCAGTACTTC